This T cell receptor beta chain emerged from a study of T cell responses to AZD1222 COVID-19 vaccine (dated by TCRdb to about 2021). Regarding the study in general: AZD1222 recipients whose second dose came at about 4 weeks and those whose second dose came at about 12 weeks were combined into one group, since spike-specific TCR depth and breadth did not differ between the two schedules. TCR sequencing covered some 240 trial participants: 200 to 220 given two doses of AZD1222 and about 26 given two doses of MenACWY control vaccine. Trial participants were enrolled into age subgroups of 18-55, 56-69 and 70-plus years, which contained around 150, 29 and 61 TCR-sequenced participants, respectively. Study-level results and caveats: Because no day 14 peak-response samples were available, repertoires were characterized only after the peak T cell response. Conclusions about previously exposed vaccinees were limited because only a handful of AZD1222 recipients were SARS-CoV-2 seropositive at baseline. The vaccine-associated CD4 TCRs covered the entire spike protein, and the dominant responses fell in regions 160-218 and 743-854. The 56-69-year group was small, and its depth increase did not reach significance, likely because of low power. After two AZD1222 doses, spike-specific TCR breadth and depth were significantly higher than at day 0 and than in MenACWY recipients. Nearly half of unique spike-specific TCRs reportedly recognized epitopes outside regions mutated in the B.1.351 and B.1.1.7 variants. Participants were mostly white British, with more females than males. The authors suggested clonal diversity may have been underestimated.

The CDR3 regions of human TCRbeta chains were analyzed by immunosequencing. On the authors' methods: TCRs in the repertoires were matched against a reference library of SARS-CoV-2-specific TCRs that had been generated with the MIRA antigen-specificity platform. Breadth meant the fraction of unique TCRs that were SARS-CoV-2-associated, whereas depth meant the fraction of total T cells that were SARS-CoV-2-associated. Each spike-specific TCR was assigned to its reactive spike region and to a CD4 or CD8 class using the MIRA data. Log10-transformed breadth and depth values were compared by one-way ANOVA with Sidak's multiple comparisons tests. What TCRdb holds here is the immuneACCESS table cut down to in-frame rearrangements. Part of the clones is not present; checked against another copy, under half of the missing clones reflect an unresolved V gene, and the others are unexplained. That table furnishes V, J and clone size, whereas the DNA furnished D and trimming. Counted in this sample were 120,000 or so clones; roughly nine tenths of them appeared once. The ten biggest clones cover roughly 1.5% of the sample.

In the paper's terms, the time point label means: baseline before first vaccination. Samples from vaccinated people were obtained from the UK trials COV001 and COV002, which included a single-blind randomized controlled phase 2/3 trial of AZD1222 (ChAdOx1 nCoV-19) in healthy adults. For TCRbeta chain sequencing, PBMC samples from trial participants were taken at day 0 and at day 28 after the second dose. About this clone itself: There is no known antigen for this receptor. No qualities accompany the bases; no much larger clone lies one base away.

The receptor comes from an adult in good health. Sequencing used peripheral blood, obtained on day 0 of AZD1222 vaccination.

For the CDR3, the sequence is CASIGAGRTSDTQYF. The nucleotide sequence reads TGTGCCAGCATTGGTGCGGGCCGGACGTCGGATACGCAGTATTTT. Here the chain combines TRBV5-5 and TRBJ2-3; the D region possibly corresponds to TRBD2 (5 bases align). CDR1 SGHKS and CDR2 YYEKEE are derived from the germline V gene (reference sequence). The junction carries 20 bases between V and J, which are trimmed by 6 bases and 6 bases respectively. Including the terminal cysteine and phenylalanine, the CDR3 comprises 15 residues. Of the read, only the CDR3 DNA is kept; its 45 bases are in frame from base 1. Beyond the CDR3, the reference TRBV5-5 and TRBJ2-3 genes provide the residues; the full variable domain reads: DAGVTQSPTHLIKTRGQQVTLRCSPISGHKSVSWYQQVLGQGPQFIFQYYEKEERGRGNFPDRFSARQFPNYSSELNVNALLLGDSALYLCASIGAGRTSDTQYFGPGTRLTVL.